Shown below are 18 T cell receptor beta chains from a single sample sequenced in a study of blood T cell repertoires in COVID-19. TCRdb keeps only in-frame clones here, not all; method: immunoSEQ multiplex PCR. The data show under 450,000 clones, about nine tenths seen once. Sample: peripheral blood. Receptor source: a woman between 40 and 50 years old with COVID-19, enrolled during active disease.

V usage is TRBV9 and J usage is TRBJ2-1; a possible D gene is TRBD2 (6 bases). Germline V gene lookup returns CDR1 SGDLS and CDR2 YYNGEE. The length of the CDR3 is 15 residues. V was pared by 4 bases and J by 6 bases, with 17 bases between. The CDR3 sequence is CASSPNPTSFNEQFF. The DNA for the CDR3 is TGTGCCAGCAGCCCGAACCCAACTAGCTTCAATGAGCAGTTCTTC.

The chain has TRBV9 and TRBJ2-1; TRBD1 might be the D (5 bases). Germline V lookup: CDR1 SGDLS, CDR2 YYNGEE. The CDR3 is 15 amino acids. The ends were cut back, 6 bases at V and 6 bases at J, with 19 bases in the middle. In DNA, the CDR3 is TGTGCCAGCACCTACGGAAGGGGCCGCTTCAATGAGCAGTTCTTC. As protein: CASTYGRGRFNEQFF.

The chain recombines TRBV5-4 with TRBJ1-1; TRBD1 is a possible D gene (6 bases). Trimming removed 0 bases at V and 5 bases at J, with 14 bases between. The CDR3 runs 15 residues. From germline, CDR1 is SGHNT and CDR2 YYREEE (reference sequence). The CDR3 loop reads CASSLARGPLTEAFF. The CDR3 bases are TGTGCCAGCAGCTTGGCCAGGGGCCCACTAACTGAAGCTTTCTTT.

This rearrangement joins TRBV18 to TRBJ1-5; a possible D gene is TRBD1 (5 bases). V gave up 3 bases and J gave up 5 bases, with 8 bases separating them. Germline values: CDR1 KGHSH, CDR2 LQKENI. The CDR3 consists of 13 residues. The CDR3 region has the DNA TGTGCCAGCTCACCCGGGGGGGATCAGCCCCAGCATTTT. Translation gives CASSPGGDQPQHF. The full variable domain, in which reference TRBV18 and TRBJ1-5 provide the parts outside the CDR3, is NAGVMQNPRHLVRRRGQEARLRCSPMKGHSHVYWYRQLPEEGLKFMVYLQKENIIDESGMPKERFSAEFPKEGPSILRIQQVVRGDSAAYFCASSPGGDQPQHFGDGTRLSIL.

The CDR3 region has the DNA TGTGCCAGCAGCCCTAGCTTGAGACTAGCGGGAGACAATGAGCAGTTCTTC. Its protein is CASSPSLRLAGDNEQFF. The chain employs TRBV9 and TRBJ2-1; 12 bases map to TRBD2. V dropped 4 bases and J dropped 5; count of bases not matched to a gene: 10. Per the germline V gene, CDR1 is SGDLS and CDR2 is YYNGEE. The CDR3 spans 17 residues.

The gene calls are TRBV6-1 and TRBJ1-1; TRBD1 is a possible D gene (5 bases). Germline assignment: CDR1 MNHNS and CDR2 SASEGT. V lost 4 bases and J lost 1, with 16 bases in between. The length of the CDR3 is 16 residues. The CDR3 reads CASSGRRGLGNTEAFF. The DNA of the CDR3 is TGTGCCAGCAGTGGACGGAGGGGTCTGGGGAACACTGAAGCTTTCTTT.

The chain joins TRBV6-1 to TRBJ1-5; 8 bases align to TRBD1. The CDR3 has 13 residues. After removal of 7 bases from V and 9 bases from J, the junction contained 8 bases not matched to a gene. Germline V gene lookup returns CDR1 MNHNS and CDR2 SASEGT. The CDR3 reads CASTRDRISPQHF. DNA for the CDR3: TGTGCCAGCACCCGGGACAGGATCTCGCCCCAGCATTTT.

V gene TRBV11-2 combines with J gene TRBJ2-7; 7 bases are a match to TRBD2. Germline CDR1 reads SGHAT; CDR2 reads FQNNGV. The CDR3 has 15 amino acids. The V segment lost 1 base and the J segment 2 bases; nucleotides outside the gene matches: 5. This chain's CDR3 is CASSLVPSGTYEQYF. CDR3 DNA sequence: TGTGCCAGCAGCTTAGTGCCTAGCGGCACCTACGAGCAGTACTTC.

The rearrangement joins TRBV27 to TRBJ2-2, with 7 nucleotides matching TRBD2. The CDR3 totals 16 residues. Germline CDR1 and CDR2: MNHEY and SMNVEV (reference sequence). V was pared by 7 bases and J by 5 bases, with 13 bases of the junction left unmatched. CDR3 coding DNA: TGTGCCAGCACCCTAGGGGCGGGAGAGTTGACCGGGGAGCTGTTTTTT. This sequence encodes CASTLGAGELTGELFF.

The chain links TRBV7-3 to TRBJ1-1; D unclear. Germline V lookup: CDR1 SGHTA, CDR2 FQGTGA. CDR3 size: 14 residues. V lost 5 bases to trimming and J lost 4 bases, with 14 bases between them. CDR3: CASSPRAGSTEAFF. The CDR3, as DNA: TGTGCCAGCAGCCCTAGGGCGGGGAGCACTGAAGCTTTCTTT.

This clone has only one observation. The rearrangement links TRBV5-1 to TRBJ1-1; a weak D match, TRBD1 (5 bases). This CDR3 comprises 14 residues. Trimming left V 3 bases short and J 2 bases short, with 11 bases between. Germline V gene data show CDR1 as SGHRS and CDR2 as YFSETQ. In DNA form, the CDR3 reads TGCGCCAGCAGCTCCCAGACAGCAAACACTGAAGCTTTCTTT. This gives the protein CASSSQTANTEAFF.

This clone was observed once. The genes are TRBV28 and TRBJ1-3; no clear D gene. Between the trimmed V and J ends, which lost 2 bases and 3 bases, there was a span of 11 bases. This CDR3 region has 15 residues. Germline CDR1 MDHEN, CDR2 SYDVKM. In nucleotides, the CDR3 is TGTGCCAGCAGTTTAGCTGGGAGGGTTGGAAACACCATATATTTT. This encodes CASSLAGRVGNTIYF.

The chain has TRBV5-1 and TRBJ1-5; D uncertain. V was trimmed by 2 bases and J by 0 bases, leaving 9 bases between them. The germline V gene has CDR1 SGHRS and CDR2 YFSETQ. The CDR3 has 15 amino acids. CDR3 loop: CASSFEGYSNQPQHF. CDR3 nucleotides: TGCGCCAGCAGCTTCGAGGGCTATAGCAATCAGCCCCAGCATTTT.

This rearrangement joins TRBV25-1 to TRBJ1-1; 8 nucleotides agree with TRBD1. With V trimmed by 7 bases and J by 1 base, 5 bases remained unmatched. CDR3 length: 14 residues. Looked up from germline, CDR1 is MGHDK and CDR2 is SYGVNS. The CDR3 is CASTSGTGNTEAFF. The CDR3 DNA reads as TGTGCCAGCACCTCCGGGACAGGGAACACTGAAGCTTTCTTT.

The chain joins TRBV29-1 to TRBJ1-2, with 9 bases fitting TRBD1. From germline, CDR1 is SQVTM and CDR2 ANQGSEA. CDR3 size: 16 residues. After removal of 1 base from V and 0 bases from J, the junction contained 6 bases not matched to a gene. CDR3 sequence: CSVEGGTGTSNYGYTF. Here the CDR3 DNA reads TGCAGCGTTGAAGGCGGGACAGGGACGTCTAACTATGGCTACACCTTC.

The chain has TRBV19 and TRBJ1-2, with D maybe TRBD1 (5 bases). Trimming shortened V by 5 bases and J by 8 bases, and 12 bases separated the two germline ends. The CDR3 is made up of 12 amino acids. Germline V CDR1 and CDR2: LNHDA, SQIVND (reference sequence). Here the CDR3 reads CASSRLGVGYTF. CDR3 DNA sequence: TGTGCCAGTAGTCGGTTAGGGGTCGGCTACACCTTC. The full variable domain, in which reference TRBV19 and TRBJ1-2 provide the parts outside the CDR3, is DGGITQSPKYLFRKEGQNVTLSCEQNLNHDAMYWYRQDPGQGLRLIYYSQIVNDFQKGDIAEGYSVSREKKESFPLTVTSAQKNPTAFYLCASSRLGVGYTFGSGTRLTVV.

V usage is TRBV7-2 and J usage is TRBJ2-3; D gene unclear. V was shortened by 1 base and J by 2 bases, with 13 bases between the two germline ends. The germline gives CDR1 SGHTA, CDR2 FQGNSA. This CDR3 is 16 amino acids long. CDR3 residues: CASSLGLSELTDTQYF. In nucleotides, the CDR3 is TGTGCCAGCAGCTTAGGTTTGAGCGAACTCACAGATACGCAGTATTTT.

V is TRBV28 and J is TRBJ1-1, with a possible D match to TRBD1 (5 bases). The germline V gene encodes CDR1 MDHEN and CDR2 SYDVKM. V was clipped by 6 bases and J by 5 bases, with 16 bases between them. There are 14 residues in the CDR3. The CDR3 spells CASSPGVGGTEAFF. The CDR3 nucleotides are TGTGCCAGCAGCCCTGGGGTGGGGGGGACTGAAGCTTTCTTT.